The clone carrying this TCR beta chain was found a few times. No antigen is known for it. In germline, CDR1 is MNHEY, CDR2 SVGAGI. V shed 4 bases and J shed 7 bases, with 13 bases lying between them. This CDR3 has 14 amino acids. TCRdb used MiXCR to reprocess the RT-PCR reads, holding one entry per CDR3 protein. The sample has about 780,000 distinct CDR3 sequences; about 18% are singletons. The sample is drawn from a study of response to subunit inactivated influenza vaccine. Study results and caveats: The authors suggested that every seasonal influenza vaccination recruits few new T cells.

Sequenced here: PBMCs from blood, sampled roughly 5 days after vaccination. The rearrangement joins TRBV6-5 to TRBJ1-4, with D perhaps matching TRBD1 (6 bases). The sequence was obtained from a man aged 50-60 years who received an inactivated influenza vaccine. CDR3 protein: CASSSGGGGEKLFF. CDR3 nucleotide sequence: TGTGCCAGCAGTTCCGGTGGGGGCGGTGAAAAACTGTTTTTT.